Many counts were recorded for the clone carrying this TCR beta chain. This sample stems from a study of regulatory T cells in long-lasting Graves disease. Deletions cut 3 bases from V and 4 bases from J, with 13 bases between. The CDR3 runs 15 residues. Time point defined: newly diagnosed GD, antithyroid drugs for less than 3 months. There was RNA extracted from PBMCs, and the TCR library was made from it. It was by American Thyroid Association guidelines that Graves' disease was diagnosed. The authors built TCR beta libraries using iRepertoire HTBI primers and Arm-PCR of CDR3 regions. TCRdb ran MiXCR on the multiplex PCR reads and lists one entry per CDR3 protein. The sample lists more than 450,000 distinct CDR3 sequences; around 13% were seen once. These same records also appear under a second study, on T cells in Graves' hyperthyroidism and ophthalmopathy. That source adds: Patients between 18 and 65 years old had hyperthyroidism, newly diagnosed and lasting under 2 months. In blood, most of the thyroid clonotypes expanded above 0.001 were also present.

The chain has TRBV12-3 or TRBV12-4 and TRBJ1-5; D possibly corresponds to TRBD1 (6 bases). The input for sequencing was peripheral blood mononuclear cells (PBMCs), taken at new diagnosis, from a patient treated with antithyroid drugs. The TCR was taken from a woman in her twenties or thirties with Graves disease. The CDR3 reads CASSLTGNENQPQHF. In DNA, the CDR3 is TGTGCCAGCAGTTTGACAGGTAATGAAAATCAGCCCCAGCATTTT.